This TCR beta chain is drawn from a study of blood T cell repertoires in COVID-19. At the level of the study: Acute-phase and convalescent COVID-19 samples originated in the United States, Italy and Spain. T cells, B-cell-depleted T cells, or PBMCs supplied cDNA or gDNA.

This clone was seen more than once but under ten times. As processed by the authors: Amplification with reference gene primers provided the estimates of nucleated cell counts. Produced via immunoSEQ multiplex PCR; TCRdb's table is partial and in-frame only. For V, J and clone size, that table is used; D and trimming come from the DNA. The repertoire has a few hundred thousand clones, around 82% of them found once; the top ten carry over 2.5%. Trimming left V 3 bases short and J 1 base short, with 6 bases between. The CDR3 loop spans 14 amino acids. Germline V gives CDR1 SGHTA, CDR2 FQGTGA. The source material was peripheral blood. The chain has TRBV7-3 and TRBJ2-2, with a tentative D call TRBD1 (5 bases). The source is a woman between 25 and 40 years old who had recovered from COVID-19. This chain's CDR3 is CASSFDRNTGELFF. CDR3 DNA: TGTGCCAGCAGCTTCGACAGGAACACCGGGGAGCTGTTTTTT.